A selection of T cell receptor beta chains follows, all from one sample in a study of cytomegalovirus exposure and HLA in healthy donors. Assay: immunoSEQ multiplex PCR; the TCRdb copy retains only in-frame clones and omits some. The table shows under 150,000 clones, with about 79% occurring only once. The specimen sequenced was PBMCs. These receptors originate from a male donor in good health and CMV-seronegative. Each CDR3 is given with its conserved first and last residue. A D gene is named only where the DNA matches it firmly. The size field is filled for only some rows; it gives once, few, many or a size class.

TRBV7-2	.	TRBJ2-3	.	TGTGCCAGCAGCTTGAAATCGCTTTCGGGTGCCAGCCCGCAGTATTTT	CASSLKSLSGASPQYF
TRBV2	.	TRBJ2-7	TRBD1	TGTGCCAGCAGCAACAGGGGGCTTTCCTACGAGCAGTACTTC	CASSNRGLSYEQYF
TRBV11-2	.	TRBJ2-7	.	TGTGCCAGCAGCTTAGTTGGGGACTTCTACGAGCAGTACTTC	CASSLVGDFYEQYF
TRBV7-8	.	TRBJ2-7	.	TGTGCCAGCAGCTTAGGAGATTACGAGCAGTACTTC	CASSLGDYEQYF
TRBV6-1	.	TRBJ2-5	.	TGTGCCAGCGGAAGCTTTGGACAGGAGACCCAGTACTTC	CASGSFGQETQYF
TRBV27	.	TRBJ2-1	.	TGTGCCAGCAGTTACAGGGATCTAGGGGTTGAGCAGTTCTTC	CASSYRDLGVEQFF
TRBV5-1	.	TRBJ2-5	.	TGCGCCAGCAGCTTGGTAGTCCAAGAGACCCAGTACTTC	CASSLVVQETQYF
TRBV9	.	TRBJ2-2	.	TGTGCCAGCAGCGTAGACAGACCCACCGGGGAGCTGTTTTTT	CASSVDRPTGELFF
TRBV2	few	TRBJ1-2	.	TGTGCCAGCGAGGACACATCCTATGGCTACACCTTC	CASEDTSYGYTF
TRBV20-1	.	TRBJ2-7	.	TGCAGTGCTGATACGGGTTACGAGCAGTACTTC	CSADTGYEQYF
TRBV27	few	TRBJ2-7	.	TGTGCCAGCAGCCTTAGTCTCCCGCCACCCTACGAGCAGTACTTC	CASSLSLPPPYEQYF
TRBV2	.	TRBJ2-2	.	TGTGCCAGCAGTAAGACAGTGAACACCGGGGAGCTGTTTTTT	CASSKTVNTGELFF
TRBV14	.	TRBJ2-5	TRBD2	TGTGCCAGCAGCCAAAGTTTCCTAGCGGGCCTCCAAGAGACCCAGTACTTC	CASSQSFLAGLQETQYF
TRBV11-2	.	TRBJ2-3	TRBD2	TGTGCCAGCAGCTTAGGGATACTAGCGGGAGTTGCAGATACGCAGTATTTT	CASSLGILAGVADTQYF
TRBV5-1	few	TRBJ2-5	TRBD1	TGCGCCAGCAGCTTACAGGGGCGCCAAGAGACCCAGTACTTC	CASSLQGRQETQYF
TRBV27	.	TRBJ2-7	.	TGTGCCAGCAGCCGGGGTGGTGGTTACGAGCAGTACTTC	CASSRGGGYEQYF
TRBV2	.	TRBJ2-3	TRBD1	TGTGCCAGCAGTGAAAGGGGGCGGACAGATACGCAGTATTTT	CASSERGRTDTQYF
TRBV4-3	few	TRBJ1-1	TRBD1	TGCGCCAGCAGCCAAGGATACAGGGGTGAAGCTTTCTTT	CASSQGYRGEAFF
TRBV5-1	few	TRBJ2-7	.	TGCGCCAGCAGCCCGGGAGGGGGCTGGGAGTACTTC	CASSPGGGWEYF
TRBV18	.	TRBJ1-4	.	TGTGCCAGCTCCTACAGTGATAATGAAAAACTGTTTTTT	CASSYSDNEKLFF
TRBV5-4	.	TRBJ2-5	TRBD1	TGTGCCAGCAGCCTAACGACAGGGGGCAGGGGAGAGACCCAGTACTTC	CASSLTTGGRGETQYF
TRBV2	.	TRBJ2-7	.	TGTGCCAGCAGTGAGGGGACTTTATCTACCTACGAGCAGTACTTC	CASSEGTLSTYEQYF
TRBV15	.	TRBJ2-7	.	TGTGCCACCGGGCGGGGAAAAGACTACGAGCAGTACTTC	CATGRGKDYEQYF
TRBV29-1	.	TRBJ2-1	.	TGCAGCGTTTCGGATGAGCAGTTCTTC	CSVSDEQFF
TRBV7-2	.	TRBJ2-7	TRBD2	TGTGCCAGCAGCTTCTTAGCGGGTGGGACCTACGAGCAGTACTTC	CASSFLAGGTYEQYF